This T cell receptor beta chain was captured by sequencing in a study of blood T cell repertoires in COVID-19. Study-wide context: Researchers got acute and convalescent COVID-19 samples from the United States, Italy and Spain. In each case, the material was cDNA or gDNA derived from T cells, B-cell-depleted T cells, or PBMCs.

Source study methods: Estimation of nucleated cell counts relied on the amplification of reference gene primers. Method: immunoSEQ multiplex PCR; TCRdb's copy keeps in-frame clones and lacks some. V, J and clone size were drawn from that table, and D and trimming were deduced from the DNA. The sample lists roughly 150,000 clones, 80% to 90% occurring once. After removal of 5 bases from V and 3 bases from J, the junction contained 14 bases not matched to a gene. The CDR3 runs to 18 residues. Germline CDR1 reads LGHNA; CDR2 reads YNFKEQ. The chain links TRBV4-2 to TRBJ2-4; TRBD1 matches 9 bases. This clonotype originated in a man between 60 and 75 years old with active or convalescent COVID-19. Sequencing used peripheral blood. CDR3: CASSYYLGTGRGKNIQYF. DNA of the CDR3: TGTGCCAGCAGCTATTACCTTGGGACAGGGCGTGGCAAAAACATTCAGTACTTC.